This T cell receptor beta chain was recorded in a study of OX40 agonist ivuxolimab in advanced cancers. The overall study: Patients undergoing dose escalation presented with hepatocellular carcinoma, melanoma, renal cell or head and neck cancer.

About this clone: Its antigen is still unknown.

The table came from immunoSEQ multiplex PCR; TCRdb's copy has only in-frame clones and leaves some out. Seen here are over 9,000 clones, approximately 80% observed once, and the top ten hold roughly 8.3%. With baseline, cycle 4 day 1, and cycle 7 day 1 as timepoints, blood was sampled. Points from the study as a whole: With doses of 0.1-3.0 mg/kg, partial responders showed among the lowest clonal expansion.

Germline V gene lookup returns CDR1 PRHDT and CDR2 FYEKMQ (reference sequence). Germline trimming cut 5 bases from V and 4 bases from J; bases unmatched to any gene: 6. The CDR3 is 14 residues long. The sample consisted of CD4+ or CD8+ T cells sorted from blood, taken in a trial of the OX40 agonist ivuxolimab. The TCR originated in an adult with an advanced solid tumor such as melanoma, head and neck, liver or kidney cancer. The chain links TRBV13 to TRBJ2-7; 9 positions match TRBD1. The CDR3 loop is CASSPGTGTYEQYF. In DNA form, the CDR3 reads TGTGCCAGCAGCCCCGGGACAGGGACGTACGAGCAGTACTTC.